This record concerns one TCR beta chain sequence. What it binds is unknown. The sample comes from a study of shared clonotypes between healthy human individuals. The overall study: The study enrolled two women and a few men aged 18 to 49. Three plates were used per donor for CD4 naive, three for CD4 memory, two for CD8 naive and one for CD8 memory. Notes on the study in general: Blood alone was sampled, and tissue repertoires likely differ. For naive CD4 cells, around 5.1% of clonotypes were shared across a handful of donors.

Profiled with immunoSEQ multiplex PCR; TCRdb holds only in-frame clones, not every one. This sample has roughly 2,300,000 clones, with 85% to 95% found just once. Germline assignment: CDR1 MDHEN and CDR2 SYDVKM. Trimming left V 6 bases short and J 0 bases short, with 12 bases between. The CDR3 covers 14 residues. J is TRBJ2-7 and V is TRBV28; a possible D gene is TRBD2 (5 bases). The receptor's source is a man aged 18 to 29 in good health. Some clones in this sample may be carry-over from other donors' samples. Sequencing was performed on naive CD4+ T cells from PBMCs. Stated subset: CD45RA+ positively selected. CDR3 bases: TGTGCCAGCAGCCGACCGGGGTCCTCCTACGAGCAGTACTTC. This encodes CASSRPGSSYEQYF.